This entry concerns a single T cell receptor beta chain. Authors' data handling: Reference gene primer amplification gave estimated nucleated cell counts. Only in-frame clones appear in the TCRdb table, and some are missing; sequencing was by immunoSEQ multiplex PCR. That table supplies the V and J calls and clone size; D and trimming were determined from the DNA. The top ten hold over 5% of the sample, which has roughly 280,000 clones, 85% to 90% seen once. The germline V gene has CDR1 LNHDA and CDR2 SQIVND (reference sequence). Trimming removed 1 base from V and 0 bases from J, with 7 bases in between. The CDR3 covers 16 residues. This entry comes from a study of blood T cell repertoires in COVID-19. For the study at large: The cDNA or gDNA used as material had been derived from T cells, B-cell-depleted T cells, or PBMCs.

The sample taken for sequencing was peripheral blood. V and J are TRBV19 and TRBJ2-6, with no clear D. The source is a woman aged 55-70 years with COVID-19, enrolled during active disease. In DNA, the CDR3 is TGTGCCAGTAGTATAGTGCCCGGCTCTGGGGCCAACGTCCTGACTTTC. This sequence encodes CASSIVPGSGANVLTF.